Presented here are 20 T cell receptor beta chains from one specimen sequenced in a study of CD8 T cells in ankylosing spondylitis (dated by TCRdb to about 2017). Paper-wide results and their limitations: Blood from ankylosing spondylitis patients appeared to be characterized by a TCR beta motif made up of eight highly homologous amino acid variants.

The library was prepared using 5' RACE. The instrument was an Illumina HiSeq 2500. TCRdb itself trimmed the public reads at Q25 with fastp, ran MiXCR and retained productive beta chains. Rows are unified per CDR3 protein, each entry keeping the most common DNA and genes. This sample lists about 440,000 distinct CDR3 sequences; 15% to 20% were detected once. 0.85% to 1.3% of the sample goes to the ten largest clones. These receptors lack a known antigen. Specimen: blood, either unsorted or a sorted T cell fraction (not recorded which). These receptors were obtained from a male donor with ankylosing spondylitis.

V usage is TRBV24-1 and J usage is TRBJ2-1; weak D call: TRBD2 (6 bases). The V gene's germline CDR1 is KGHDR and CDR2 SFDVKD. V lost 2 bases and J lost 8, with 15 bases in between. The CDR3 length is 15 residues. CDR3 DNA: TGTGCCACCAGTGATTCGGGAGTCGGGCGCGATGAGCAGTTCTTC. Translating gives CATSDSGVGRDEQFF.

J is TRBJ1-5 and V is TRBV5-1; D not certain. Looked up from germline, CDR1 is SGHRS and CDR2 is YFSETQ. Trimming pared 0 bases from V and 4 bases from J, leaving 8 bases between. This CDR3 region has 14 residues. CDR3 sequence: CASSLGTRNQPQHF. The DNA of the CDR3 is TGCGCCAGCAGCTTGGGAACTAGAAATCAGCCCCAGCATTTT. Together with reference TRBV5-1 and TRBJ1-5, the CDR3 gives the full variable domain: KAGVTQTPRYLIKTRGQQVTLSCSPISGHRSVSWYQQTPGQGLQFLFEYFSETQRNKGNFPGRFSGRQFSNSRSEMNVSTLELGDSALYLCASSLGTRNQPQHFGDGTRLSIL.

This clonotype was counted only a few times. The rearrangement uses TRBV15 and TRBJ2-1; TRBD1 agrees at 7 bases. This CDR3 has 13 amino acids. V shed 6 bases, J shed 7 bases, and the junction held 6 bases outside the gene matches. Germline V gives CDR1 LNHNV, CDR2 YYDKDF (reference sequence). The CDR3 DNA reads as TGTGCCACCAGGACGACAGGGTTGAATGAGCAGTTCTTC. Translating gives CATRTTGLNEQFF.

The chain joins TRBV12-3 or TRBV12-4 to TRBJ1-2; a weak D match, TRBD1 (5 bases). CDR3 length equals 13 residues. V was pared by 3 bases and J by 9 bases, with 14 bases between. The CDR3, as DNA: TGTGCCAGCAGTTTGGGCGGGACCAGGAGCTACACCTTC. Encoded protein: CASSLGGTRSYTF.

This clonotype occurred a few times. V gene TRBV16 combines with J gene TRBJ2-5, with TRBD2 as a possible D gene (6 bases). V shed 7 bases and J shed 2 bases, with 11 bases lying between them. Germline CDR1 KGHSY, CDR2 FQNENV. CDR3 length equals 13 residues. CDR3 loop: CASTQRAQETQYF. The CDR3 DNA is TGTGCCAGCACCCAGCGGGCACAAGAGACCCAGTACTTC.

This clonotype was seen only a few times. V is TRBV5-1 and J is TRBJ1-6; D is undetermined. Trimming cost V 0 bases and J 7 bases, with 5 bases left between them. This CDR3 has 13 amino acids. The germline CDR1 and CDR2 sequences are SGHRS and YFSETQ. This CDR3 reads CASSLEGNSPLHF. For the CDR3, the DNA is TGCGCCAGCAGCTTGGAGGGAAATTCACCCCTCCACTTT.

This clonotype showed up just a few times. The rearrangement links TRBV29-1 to TRBJ2-4; D not resolved. With 4 bases removed from V and 6 bases from J, the gap between germline ends came to 7 bases. The CDR3 contains 11 residues. The germline CDR1 and CDR2 sequences are SQVTM and ANQGSEA. The DNA of the CDR3 is TGCAGCGTTGGGGCTGCAAACATTCAGTACTTC. Translation gives CSVGAANIQYF.

This clonotype was observed a few times. In nucleotides, the CDR3 is TGCAGCTCCGGACAGGGGAGACATGAGCAGTTCTTC. This sequence encodes CSSGQGRHEQFF. The chain joins TRBV20-1 to TRBJ2-1; 9 positions agree with TRBD1. CDR3 length: 12 residues. Germline V gene lookup returns CDR1 DFQATT and CDR2 SNEGSKA (reference sequence).

This clonotype turned up a few times. The V and J genes are TRBV5-6 and TRBJ2-3; either TRBD1 or TRBD2 may supply D (5 bases each). V was cut by 1 base and J by 4 bases, with 16 bases left in between. This CDR3 region has 16 residues. In germline, CDR1 is SGHDT, CDR2 YYEEEE. The CDR3 protein is CASSLSTGRGADTQYF. The CDR3 DNA reads TGTGCCAGCAGCTTGAGTACGGGAAGGGGAGCAGATACGCAGTATTTT.

This clonotype was observed a handful of times. The V and J genes are TRBV7-3 and TRBJ2-1; tentatively, D is TRBD1 (5 bases). This CDR3 contains 13 residues. Deletions cut 0 bases from V and 9 bases from J, with 9 bases between. CDR1 and CDR2 from the germline V gene are SGHTA and FQGTGA. The CDR3 nucleotides are TGTGCCAGCAGCTTAACGGGGCCTGGTGAGCAGTTCTTC. Amino acids: CASSLTGPGEQFF. The full variable domain, completed using reference TRBV7-3 and TRBJ2-1, is GAGVSQTPSNKVTEKGKYVELRCDPISGHTALYWYRQSLGQGPEFLIYFQGTGAADDSGLPNDRFFAVRPEGSVSTLKIQRTERGDSAVYLCASSLTGPGEQFFGPGTRLTVL.

The chain joins TRBV12-3 or TRBV12-4 to TRBJ2-1, with TRBD1 matching over 9 bases. Germline trimming cut 5 bases from V and 8 bases from J; bases unmatched to any gene: 7. The CDR3 consists of 14 residues. The CDR3 DNA reads as TGTGCCAGCAGTCCGGGACAGGGCGGGGATGAGCAGTTCTTC. Its protein is CASSPGQGGDEQFF.

The chain recombines TRBV6-1 with TRBJ2-4; no clear D. V gave up 8 bases and J gave up 0 bases, with 14 bases separating them. CDR1 and CDR2 from the germline V gene are MNHNS and SASEGT. The CDR3 length is 15 residues. CDR3 loop: CASLDLISAKNIQYF. The CDR3 coding sequence is TGTGCCAGCCTCGACCTGATCTCAGCCAAAAACATTCAGTACTTC.

This clonotype was seen more than once but under ten times. CDR3 protein: CASRLLAGYEQYF. The CDR3 DNA is TGTGCCAGCAGGCTGCTAGCGGGGTACGAGCAGTACTTC. This chain links TRBV12-3 or TRBV12-4 with TRBJ2-7, with TRBD2 matching 9 bases. This CDR3 has 13 amino acids. Germline trimming cut 6 bases from V and 4 bases from J; bases unmatched to any gene: 4.

The table lists this clonotype with a few counts. This chain joins TRBV5-1 and TRBJ1-1; D is possibly TRBD1 (5 bases). The CDR3 is 17 residues long. Germline assignment: CDR1 SGHRS and CDR2 YFSETQ. V shed 0 bases and J shed 0 bases, with 15 bases lying between them. Here the CDR3 reads CASSLGQLLFMNTEAFF. For the CDR3, the DNA is TGCGCCAGCAGCTTGGGACAGCTCCTCTTCATGAACACTGAAGCTTTCTTT.

This clonotype has a handful of counts. The chain employs TRBV9 and TRBJ1-5; D gene unclear. CDR3 length equals 13 residues. V dropped 7 bases and J dropped 4 bases, with 12 bases sitting between them. Looked up from germline, CDR1 is SGDLS and CDR2 is YYNGEE. The CDR3 DNA sequence: TGTGCCAGCGGGGTAGGCGGAAATCAGCCCCAGCATTTT. This codes for CASGVGGNQPQHF.

In this sample, this clonotype turned up a few times. This chain links TRBV7-8 with TRBJ2-7, with D perhaps TRBD2 (6 bases). V dropped 5 bases and J dropped 7 bases, with 21 bases sitting between them. From germline, CDR1 is SGHVS and CDR2 FQNEAQ. CDR3 length: 15 residues. The CDR3 nucleotides are TGTGCCAGCAGCCAAACCCGGGACTTATCGGGGGAGCAGTACTTC. This codes for CASSQTRDLSGEQYF.

The sample holds many counts of this clonotype. V is TRBV13 and J is TRBJ2-1; 8 bases fit TRBD2. In germline, CDR1 is PRHDT, CDR2 FYEKMQ (reference sequence). V dropped 3 bases and J dropped 5; count of bases not matched to a gene: 3. The CDR3 is made up of 14 amino acids. The CDR3 DNA reads as TGTGCCAGCAGCTTTGGGACTAGGGACAATGAGCAGTTCTTC. It is translated as CASSFGTRDNEQFF.

The genes are TRBV27 and TRBJ1-1, with TRBD1 as a possible D gene (5 bases). Trimming shortened V by 5 bases and J by 1 base, and 14 bases separated the two germline ends. This CDR3 region has 15 residues. Germline CDR1 MNHEY, CDR2 SMNVEV (reference sequence). The CDR3 DNA is TGTGCCAGCAGTGCCAGGTGGGGGGGGAACACTGAAGCTTTCTTT. Its translation is CASSARWGGNTEAFF.

At least ten counts were recorded for this clonotype. The chain combines TRBV12-3 or TRBV12-4 with TRBJ2-5, with 8 bases identical to TRBD2. This CDR3 has 16 residues. J gave up 5 bases and V 1 base, and 9 bases lay outside the gene matches. The CDR3 nucleotides are TGTGCCAGCAGTTTAGAGTTTGCGGGGGGAGGGGAGACCCAGTACTTC. This codes for CASSLEFAGGGETQYF.

A few counts support this clonotype. The rearrangement uses TRBV29-1 and TRBJ2-3, with a tentative D call TRBD2 (6 bases). Trimming shortened V by 4 bases and J by 3 bases, and 11 bases separated the two germline ends. The CDR3 runs to 13 residues. Germline V gene sequence: CDR1 SQVTM, CDR2 ANQGSEA. The CDR3 nucleotides are TGCAGCGTTGGTTGGGAGGTAACAGATACGCAGTATTTT. Protein product: CSVGWEVTDTQYF.